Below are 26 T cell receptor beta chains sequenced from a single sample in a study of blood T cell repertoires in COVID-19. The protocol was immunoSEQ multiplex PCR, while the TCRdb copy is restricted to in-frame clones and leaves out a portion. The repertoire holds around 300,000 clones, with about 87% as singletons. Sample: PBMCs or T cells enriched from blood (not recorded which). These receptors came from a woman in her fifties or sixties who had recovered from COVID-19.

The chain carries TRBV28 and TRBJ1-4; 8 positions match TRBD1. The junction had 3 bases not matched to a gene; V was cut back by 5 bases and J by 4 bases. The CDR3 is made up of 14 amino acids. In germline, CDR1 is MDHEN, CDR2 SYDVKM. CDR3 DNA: TGTGCCAGCAGTCGACAGGGGTATAATGAAAAACTGTTTTTT. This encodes CASSRQGYNEKLFF.

The CDR3 bases are TGTGCCAGCAGTTTGGACTGGTGGAAAAATCAGCCCCAGCATTTT. It encodes CASSLDWWKNQPQHF. The gene calls are TRBV28 and TRBJ1-5; D unclear. Germline V gene data show CDR1 as MDHEN and CDR2 as SYDVKM. V shed 3 bases and J shed 4 bases, with 13 bases lying between them. CDR3 length: 15 amino acids. The entire variable domain, with the rest obtained from reference TRBV28 and TRBJ1-5, is as follows: DVKVTQSSRYLVKRTGEKVFLECVQDMDHENMFWYRQDPGLGLRLIYFSYDVKMKEKGDIPEGYSVSREKKERFSLILESASTNQTSMYLCASSLDWWKNQPQHFGDGTRLSIL.

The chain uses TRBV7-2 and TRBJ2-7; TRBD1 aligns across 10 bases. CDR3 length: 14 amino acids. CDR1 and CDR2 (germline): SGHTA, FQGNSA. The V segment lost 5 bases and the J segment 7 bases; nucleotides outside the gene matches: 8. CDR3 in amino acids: CASSGQGGFGEQYF. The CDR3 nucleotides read TGTGCCAGCAGCGGACAGGGGGGATTCGGTGAGCAGTACTTC.

CDR3 amino acids: CASSHKSSNQPQHF. In DNA form, the CDR3 reads TGTGCCAGCAGCCATAAGAGTAGCAATCAGCCCCAGCATTTT. V usage is TRBV3-1 (or the pseudogene TRBV3-2) and J usage is TRBJ1-5; no clear D gene. Looked up from germline, CDR1 is LGHDT and CDR2 is YNNKEL (reference sequence). The CDR3 is made up of 14 amino acids. Trimming left V 3 bases short and J 0 bases short, with 6 bases between.

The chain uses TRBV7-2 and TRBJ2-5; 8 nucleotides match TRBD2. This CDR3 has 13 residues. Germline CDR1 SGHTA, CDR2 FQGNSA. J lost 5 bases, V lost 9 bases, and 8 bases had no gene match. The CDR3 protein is CASTPGGLETQYF. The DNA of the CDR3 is TGTGCCAGTACACCGGGAGGGCTTGAGACCCAGTACTTC.

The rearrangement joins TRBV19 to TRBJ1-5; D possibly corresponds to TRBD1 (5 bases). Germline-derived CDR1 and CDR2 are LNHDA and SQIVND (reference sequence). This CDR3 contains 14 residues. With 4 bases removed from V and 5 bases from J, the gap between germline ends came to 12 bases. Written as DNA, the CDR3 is TGTGCCAGTAGTAGTCGGACAACCTATCAGCCCCAGCATTTT. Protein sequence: CASSSRTTYQPQHF.

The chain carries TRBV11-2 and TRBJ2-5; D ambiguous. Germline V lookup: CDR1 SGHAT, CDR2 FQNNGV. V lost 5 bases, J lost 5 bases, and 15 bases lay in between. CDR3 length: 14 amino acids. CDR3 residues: CASSPPNPTETQYF. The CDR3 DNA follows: TGTGCCAGCAGCCCACCCAACCCTACGGAGACCCAGTACTTC.

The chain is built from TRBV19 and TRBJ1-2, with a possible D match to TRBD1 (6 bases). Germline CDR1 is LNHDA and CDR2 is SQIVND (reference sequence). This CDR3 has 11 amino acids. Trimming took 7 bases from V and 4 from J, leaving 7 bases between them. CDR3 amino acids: CASTGVYGYTF. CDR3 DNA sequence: TGTGCCAGTACAGGGGTCTATGGCTACACCTTC. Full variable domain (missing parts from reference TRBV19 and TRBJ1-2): DGGITQSPKYLFRKEGQNVTLSCEQNLNHDAMYWYRQDPGQGLRLIYYSQIVNDFQKGDIAEGYSVSREKKESFPLTVTSAQKNPTAFYLCASTGVYGYTFGSGTRLTVV.

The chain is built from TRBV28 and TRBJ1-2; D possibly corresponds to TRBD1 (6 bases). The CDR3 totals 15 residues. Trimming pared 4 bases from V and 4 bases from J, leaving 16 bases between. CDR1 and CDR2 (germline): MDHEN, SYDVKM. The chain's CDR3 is CASSSLQGGSYGYTF. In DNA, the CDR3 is TGTGCCAGCAGTTCCCTACAGGGTGGATCCTATGGCTACACCTTC.

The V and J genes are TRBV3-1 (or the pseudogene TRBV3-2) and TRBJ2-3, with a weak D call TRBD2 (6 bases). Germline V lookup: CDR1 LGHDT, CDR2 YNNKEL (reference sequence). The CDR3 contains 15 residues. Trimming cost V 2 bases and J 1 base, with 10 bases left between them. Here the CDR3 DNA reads TGTGCCAGCAGCCAATGGCGCGGGGGCACAGATACGCAGTATTTT. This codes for CASSQWRGGTDTQYF.

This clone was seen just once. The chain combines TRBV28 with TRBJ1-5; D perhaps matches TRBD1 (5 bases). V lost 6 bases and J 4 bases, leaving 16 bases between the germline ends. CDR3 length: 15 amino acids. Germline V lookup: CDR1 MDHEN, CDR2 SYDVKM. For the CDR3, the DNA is TGTGCCAGCAGCCGCAGCGCGGGGACGAATCAGCCCCAGCATTTT. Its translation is CASSRSAGTNQPQHF.

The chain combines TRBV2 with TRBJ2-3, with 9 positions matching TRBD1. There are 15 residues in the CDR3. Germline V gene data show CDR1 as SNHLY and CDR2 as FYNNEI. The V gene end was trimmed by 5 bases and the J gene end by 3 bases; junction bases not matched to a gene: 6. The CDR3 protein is CASSYRDRDTDTQYF. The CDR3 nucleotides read TGTGCCAGCAGTTACCGGGACAGGGATACAGATACGCAGTATTTT. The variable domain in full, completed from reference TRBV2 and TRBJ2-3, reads EPEVTQTPSHQVTQMGQEVILRCVPISNHLYFYWYRQILGQKVEFLVSFYNNEISEKSEIFDDQFSVERPDGSNFTLKIRSTKLEDSAMYFCASSYRDRDTDTQYFGPGTRLTVL.

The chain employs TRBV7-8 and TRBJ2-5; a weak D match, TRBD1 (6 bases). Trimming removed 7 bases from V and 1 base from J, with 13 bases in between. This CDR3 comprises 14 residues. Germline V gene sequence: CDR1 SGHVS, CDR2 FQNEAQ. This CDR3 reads CASIPGVRQETQYF. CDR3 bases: TGTGCCAGCATACCAGGGGTCCGCCAAGAGACCCAGTACTTC.

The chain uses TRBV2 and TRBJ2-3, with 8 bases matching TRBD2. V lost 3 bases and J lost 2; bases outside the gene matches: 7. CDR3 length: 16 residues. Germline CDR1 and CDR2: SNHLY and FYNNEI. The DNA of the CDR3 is TGTGCCAGCAGTGATTCTGCGGGAGGCTACACAGATACGCAGTATTTT. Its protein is CASSDSAGGYTDTQYF.

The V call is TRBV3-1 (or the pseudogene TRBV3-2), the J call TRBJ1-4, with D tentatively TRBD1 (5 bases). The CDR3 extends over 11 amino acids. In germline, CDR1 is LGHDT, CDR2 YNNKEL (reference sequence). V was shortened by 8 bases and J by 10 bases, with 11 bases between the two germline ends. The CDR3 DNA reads TGTGCCAGCGGTTCAGGGCTAAAACTGTTTTTT. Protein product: CASGSGLKLFF.

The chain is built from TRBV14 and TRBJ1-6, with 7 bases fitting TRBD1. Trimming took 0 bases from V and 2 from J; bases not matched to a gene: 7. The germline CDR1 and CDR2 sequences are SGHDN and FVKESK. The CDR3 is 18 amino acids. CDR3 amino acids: CASSQDLTGSAYNSPLHF. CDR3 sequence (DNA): TGTGCCAGCAGCCAAGATCTGACAGGGAGCGCCTATAATTCACCCCTCCACTTT.

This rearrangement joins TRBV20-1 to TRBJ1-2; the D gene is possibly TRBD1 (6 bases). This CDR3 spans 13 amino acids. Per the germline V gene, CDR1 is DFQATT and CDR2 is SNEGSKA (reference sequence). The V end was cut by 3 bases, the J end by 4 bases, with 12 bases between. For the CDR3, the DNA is TGCAGTGCTAGTGGACAGAAAAGCTATGGCTACACCTTC. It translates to CSASGQKSYGYTF.

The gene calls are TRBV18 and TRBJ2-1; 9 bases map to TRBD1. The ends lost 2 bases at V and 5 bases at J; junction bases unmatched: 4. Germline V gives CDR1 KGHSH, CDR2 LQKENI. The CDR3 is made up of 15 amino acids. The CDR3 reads CASSPSGTGNNEQFF. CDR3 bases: TGTGCCAGCTCACCATCTGGGACAGGGAACAATGAGCAGTTCTTC.

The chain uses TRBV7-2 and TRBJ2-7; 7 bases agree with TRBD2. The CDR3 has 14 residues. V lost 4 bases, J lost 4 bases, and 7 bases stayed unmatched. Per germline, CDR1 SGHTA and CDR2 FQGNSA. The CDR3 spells CASSSGLAEYEQYF. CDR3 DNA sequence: TGTGCCAGCAGCTCGGGGCTAGCGGAATACGAGCAGTACTTC.

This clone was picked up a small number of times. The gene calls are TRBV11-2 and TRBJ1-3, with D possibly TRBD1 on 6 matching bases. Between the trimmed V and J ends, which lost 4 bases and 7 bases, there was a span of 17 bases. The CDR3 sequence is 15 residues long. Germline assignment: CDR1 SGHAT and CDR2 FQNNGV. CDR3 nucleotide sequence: TGTGCCAGCAGCTCCCTGGACAGCTTGAGGAACACCATATATTTT. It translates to CASSSLDSLRNTIYF.

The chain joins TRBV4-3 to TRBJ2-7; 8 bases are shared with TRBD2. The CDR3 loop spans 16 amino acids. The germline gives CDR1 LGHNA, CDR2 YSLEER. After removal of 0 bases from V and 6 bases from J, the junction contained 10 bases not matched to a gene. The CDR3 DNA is TGCGCCAGCAGCCAAGATCGTCCGGGAGGGAGGACCGAGCAGTACTTC. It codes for CASSQDRPGGRTEQYF.

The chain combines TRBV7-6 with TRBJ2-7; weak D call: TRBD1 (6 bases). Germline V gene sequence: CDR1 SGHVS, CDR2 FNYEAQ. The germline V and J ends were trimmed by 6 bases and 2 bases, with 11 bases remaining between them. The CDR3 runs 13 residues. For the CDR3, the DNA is TGTGCCAGCAGTCTACAGGGTGCCTACGAGCAGTACTTC. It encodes CASSLQGAYEQYF.

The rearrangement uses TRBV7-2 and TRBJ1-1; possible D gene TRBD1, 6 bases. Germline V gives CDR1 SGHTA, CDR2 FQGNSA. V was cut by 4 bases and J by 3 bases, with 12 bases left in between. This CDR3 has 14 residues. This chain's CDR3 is CASSSRGFDTEAFF. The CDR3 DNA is TGTGCCAGCAGCTCCAGGGGATTCGACACTGAAGCTTTCTTT.

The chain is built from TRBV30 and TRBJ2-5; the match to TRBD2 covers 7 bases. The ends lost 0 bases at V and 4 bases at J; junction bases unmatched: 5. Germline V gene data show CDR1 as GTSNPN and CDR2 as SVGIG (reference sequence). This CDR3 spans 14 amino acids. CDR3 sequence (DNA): TGTGCCTGGAGTGTACGCCCGGGAGGAGAGACCCAGTACTTC. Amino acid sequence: CAWSVRPGGETQYF.

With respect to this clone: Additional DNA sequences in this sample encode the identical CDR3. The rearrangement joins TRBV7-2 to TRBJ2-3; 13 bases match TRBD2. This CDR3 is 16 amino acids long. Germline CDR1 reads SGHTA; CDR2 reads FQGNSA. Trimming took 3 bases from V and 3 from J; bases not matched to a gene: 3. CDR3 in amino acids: CASSLTSGRRTDTQYF. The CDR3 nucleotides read TGTGCCAGCAGCTTGACTAGCGGGAGGAGGACAGATACGCAGTATTTT.

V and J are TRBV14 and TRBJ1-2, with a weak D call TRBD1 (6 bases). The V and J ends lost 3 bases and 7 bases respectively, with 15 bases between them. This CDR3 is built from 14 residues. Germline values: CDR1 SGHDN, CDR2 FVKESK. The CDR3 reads CASSHQTGIGGYTF. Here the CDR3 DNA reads TGTGCCAGCAGCCACCAAACAGGGATCGGTGGCTACACCTTC.